The rows below give T cell receptor beta chains drawn from one sample of a study of T cell responses to AZD1222 COVID-19 vaccine. The assay was immunoSEQ multiplex PCR, and TCRdb's table has in-frame clones only and misses some. Counted here are approximately 70,000 clones, just over 85% occurring once; the ten biggest clones make up 2.5%. Sequences were derived from peripheral blood, sampled on day 0 of AZD1222 vaccination. Receptors originate from an adult in good health. CDR3s include the opening cysteine and the closing phenylalanine or tryptophan. A D gene is named only where the DNA matches it firmly. Some rows mark clone size as missing; the rest say once, few, many or name a class of expanded clone.

d_call: NA; v_call: TRBV28; j_call: TRBJ1-2; clone_size: NA; cdr3_aa: CASISSGPPFTF; cdr3_nt: TGTGCCAGCATCTCCTCGGGACCGCCCTTCACCTTC
d_call: TRBD1; v_call: TRBV18; j_call: TRBJ2-7; clone_size: NA; cdr3_aa: CASSPRRTGSSYEQYF; cdr3_nt: TGTGCCAGCTCACCCCGCCGGACAGGGAGCTCCTACGAGCAGTACTTC
d_call: TRBD1; v_call: TRBV7-7; j_call: TRBJ2-7; clone_size: NA; cdr3_aa: CRDSSYEQYF; cdr3_nt: TGCCGGGACAGCTCCTACGAGCAGTACTTC
d_call: TRBD1; v_call: TRBV28; j_call: TRBJ2-7; clone_size: once; cdr3_aa: CASSLIGTGGFEQYF; cdr3_nt: TGTGCCAGCAGTTTGATAGGGACAGGGGGCTTCGAGCAGTACTTC
d_call: TRBD1; v_call: TRBV6-4; j_call: TRBJ1-6; clone_size: NA; cdr3_aa: CASSALQGYNSPLHF; cdr3_nt: TGTGCCAGCAGTGCTTTACAGGGGTATAATTCACCCCTCCACTTT
d_call: NA; v_call: TRBV5-8; j_call: TRBJ1-4; clone_size: NA; cdr3_aa: CASRRGVAEKLFF; cdr3_nt: TGTGCCAGCCGCAGAGGGGTGGCTGAAAAACTGTTTTTT
d_call: TRBD1; v_call: TRBV18; j_call: TRBJ1-2; clone_size: NA; cdr3_aa: CASSQGTGEYGYTF; cdr3_nt: TGTGCCAGCTCACAGGGGACAGGGGAATATGGCTACACCTTC
d_call: NA; v_call: TRBV7-9; j_call: TRBJ1-2; clone_size: few; cdr3_aa: CASSSRVLHDTF; cdr3_nt: TGTGCCAGCAGCTCACGGGTGCTGCATGACACCTTC
d_call: NA; v_call: TRBV6-5; j_call: TRBJ1-2; clone_size: NA; cdr3_aa: CASSSSAVPYGYTF; cdr3_nt: TGTGCCAGCAGTTCCTCGGCGGTACCTTATGGCTACACCTTC
d_call: NA; v_call: TRBV28; j_call: TRBJ1-2; clone_size: NA; cdr3_aa: CASGEGYPNYGYTF; cdr3_nt: TGTGCCAGCGGGGAGGGGTACCCCAACTATGGCTACACCTTC